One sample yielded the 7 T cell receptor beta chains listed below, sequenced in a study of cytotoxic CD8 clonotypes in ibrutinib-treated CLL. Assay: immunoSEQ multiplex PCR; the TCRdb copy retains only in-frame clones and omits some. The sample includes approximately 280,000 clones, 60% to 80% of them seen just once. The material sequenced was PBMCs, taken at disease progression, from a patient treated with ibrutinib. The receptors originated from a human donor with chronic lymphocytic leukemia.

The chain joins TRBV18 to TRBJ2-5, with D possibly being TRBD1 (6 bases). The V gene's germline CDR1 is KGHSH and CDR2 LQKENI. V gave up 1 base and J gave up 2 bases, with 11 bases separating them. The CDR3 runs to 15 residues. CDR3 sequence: CASSPQDRLQETQYF. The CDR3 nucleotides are TGTGCCAGCTCACCACAGGACAGATTACAAGAGACCCAGTACTTC. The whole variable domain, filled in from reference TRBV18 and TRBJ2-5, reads NAGVMQNPRHLVRRRGQEARLRCSPMKGHSHVYWYRQLPEEGLKFMVYLQKENIIDESGMPKERFSAEFPKEGPSILRIQQVVRGDSAAYFCASSPQDRLQETQYFGPGTRLLVL.

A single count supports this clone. DNA for the CDR3: TGTGCCAGCAGTGATATCGGGGGCAACTATGGCTACACCTTC. Its translation is CASSDIGGNYGYTF. V and J are TRBV6-1 and TRBJ1-2; D is possibly TRBD1 (6 bases). The germline CDR1 and CDR2 sequences are MNHNS and SASEGT. This CDR3 contains 14 residues. Trimming stripped 3 bases from V and 2 bases from J, with 10 bases between.

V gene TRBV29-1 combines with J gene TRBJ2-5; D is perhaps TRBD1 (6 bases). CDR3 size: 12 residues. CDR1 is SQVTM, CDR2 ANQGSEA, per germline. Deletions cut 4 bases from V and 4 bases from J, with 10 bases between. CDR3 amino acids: CSVGQVLETQYF. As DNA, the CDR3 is TGCAGCGTTGGACAGGTCTTAGAGACCCAGTACTTC.

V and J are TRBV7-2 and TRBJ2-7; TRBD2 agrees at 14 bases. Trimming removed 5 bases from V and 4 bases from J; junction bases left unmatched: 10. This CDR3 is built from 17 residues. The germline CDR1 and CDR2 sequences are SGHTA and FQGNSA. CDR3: CASSPPGGTSGSYEQYF. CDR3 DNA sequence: TGTGCCAGCAGCCCCCCAGGCGGGACTAGCGGGAGTTACGAGCAGTACTTC.

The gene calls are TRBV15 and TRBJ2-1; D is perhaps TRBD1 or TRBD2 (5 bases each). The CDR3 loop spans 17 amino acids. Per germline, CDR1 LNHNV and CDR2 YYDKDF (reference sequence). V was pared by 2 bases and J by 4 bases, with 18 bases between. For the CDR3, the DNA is TGTGCCACCAGCAGACTGAGGGGCCTATTTCCGTACAATGAGCAGTTCTTC. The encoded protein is CATSRLRGLFPYNEQFF.

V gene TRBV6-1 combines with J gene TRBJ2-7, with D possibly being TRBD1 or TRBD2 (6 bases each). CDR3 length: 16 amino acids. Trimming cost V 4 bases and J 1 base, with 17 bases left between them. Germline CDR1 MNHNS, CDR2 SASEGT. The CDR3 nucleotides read TGTGCCAGCAGTGCTCGGGGGCCCCCCGCTTCCTACGAGCAGTACTTC. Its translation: CASSARGPPASYEQYF.

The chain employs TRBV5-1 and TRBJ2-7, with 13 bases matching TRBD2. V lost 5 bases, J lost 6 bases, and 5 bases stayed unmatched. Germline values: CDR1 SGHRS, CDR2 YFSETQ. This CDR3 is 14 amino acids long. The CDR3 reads CASSTSGRASEQYF. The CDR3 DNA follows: TGCGCCAGCAGTACTAGCGGGAGGGCGTCCGAGCAGTACTTC.